These T cell receptor beta chains were read from a single sample in a study of blood T cell repertoires in COVID-19. The protocol was immunoSEQ multiplex PCR, while the TCRdb copy is restricted to in-frame clones and leaves out a portion. The sample contains 150,000 to 200,000 clones, 85% to 90% of which appear only once. Specimen: PBMCs or T cells enriched from blood (not recorded which). Receptors originate from a woman aged 45-60 years who had recovered from COVID-19. CDR3s include the opening cysteine and the closing phenylalanine or tryptophan.

v_call,cdr3_aa
TRBV7-9,CASSLEEGGKETQYF
TRBV25-1,CASSAGTGSSREKLFF
TRBV12-3/TRBV12-4,CASTLAAVETQYF
TRBV6-5,CASAILRGVYGYTF
TRBV21-1,CASSLGVYNEQFF
TRBV5-4,CASSSYQVPGNTIYF
TRBV11-1,CASSLPTGPPYEQYF
TRBV19,CASSIVQGARNTQYF
TRBV7-6,CASSLGGTYQETQYF
TRBV11-3,CASSSGSLISSTDTQYF
TRBV4-2,CASSQEEFMNTEAFF
TRBV6-5,CASSTDRGSGQPQHF
TRBV11-3,CASRAGTDSYEQYF
TRBV6-1,CASSEVLRGGPYNEQFF
TRBV5-4,CASSVGQGGWETQYF
TRBV28,CASSSAGTGDNGYTF
TRBV5-1,CASSLGGGAGANVLTF
TRBV6-6,CASSSNSYSGANVLTF
TRBV6-5,CSTGTGLREQYF
TRBV4-2,CASSQAWGGPTNEKLFF
TRBV11-3,CASSLAGGLNNEQFF
TRBV9,CASSSRQGSEQYF
TRBV7-9,CASSSGGQRANTEAFF
TRBV6-2/TRBV6-3,CASSYVGRTNEKLFF
TRBV27,CASSLKGLRRLAGNTIYF
TRBV11-2,CASSLLAGGNGEQYF
TRBV7-8,CASSYYGGAGANVLTF
TRBV12-3/TRBV12-4,CASLLGQTQYF
TRBV12-3/TRBV12-4,CASRGQGNQPQHF
TRBV3-1/TRBV3-2,CASSLLMTAPNYGYTF
TRBV3-1/TRBV3-2,CASSQQVGGSTDTQYF
TRBV5-5,CASSSHRGSGSYEQYF
TRBV18,CASSPQGAYGYTF
TRBV2,CASSAGGETQYF
TRBV2,CASSERAGPYNEQFF
TRBV10-1,CASSESGQGPPANYGYTF
TRBV27,CASGPGTGRSGYEQYF
TRBV6-5,CASSLGEGNQPQHF
TRBV7-8,CASSLRSRDRINQPQHF